The TCR beta chain described here comes from a study of cytomegalovirus exposure and HLA in healthy donors. Findings and caveats of the study: As was reported, the HLA-A and HLA-B alleles of most subjects were accurately predicted from TCR beta sequences. The study put 150 to 200 TCR beta chains on its list as cytomegalovirus-associated.

Donors had nominal health at sampling but likely had unrecorded immune exposures. Details on this clone: Its antigen is currently unknown.

The primer mix had 60 Vbeta and 13 Jbeta primers. The repertoire was sequenced with immunoSEQ multiplex PCR; TCRdb's copy has only in-frame clones and lacks some. This table has roughly 200,000 clones, approximately 81% appearing once. CDR1 MNHNS and CDR2 SASEGT come from the germline V gene. The CDR3 runs to 14 residues. Trimming stripped 10 bases from V and 0 bases from J, with 16 bases between. Material: PBMCs. The chain couples TRBV6-1 to TRBJ2-7; D might be TRBD1 (6 bases). The sequence derives from a young man in good health and CMV-seronegative. The CDR3 spells CAIRTAHRSYEQYF. The CDR3 DNA follows: TGTGCCATCCGGACAGCGCATCGCTCCTACGAGCAGTACTTC.